This is a list of T cell receptor beta chains from one sample in a study of blood T cells in healthy people across ages. TCRdb analysed the 5' RACE reads with MiXCR anew, one entry per CDR3 protein. Of 650,000 to 950,000 distinct CDR3 sequences in the sample, around 42% are singletons; the top ten hold nearly 20%. Specimen: blood. These receptors were collected from a man aged 55 to 70 in good health. CDR3s include the opening cysteine and the closing phenylalanine or tryptophan. The D gene is left open where the match is weak. Size is omitted from some rows. Given values are once, few, many or a class for expanded clones.

j_gene	abundance	d_gene	v_gene	CDR3nt	CDR3aa
TRBJ2-5	-	-	TRBV19	TGTGCCAGTAGTGTCGGGAGACAGTACCAAGAGACCCAGTACTTC	CASSVGRQYQETQYF
TRBJ2-7	few	-	TRBV7-8	TGTGCCAGCAGCTCACGCAGACTGACGAGCTCCTACGAGCAGTACTTC	CASSSRRLTSSYEQYF
TRBJ1-2	once	-	TRBV7-9	TGTGCCAGCAGCTTAGACGGGGTGCCGGGAGAAGGCTACACCTTC	CASSLDGVPGEGYTF
TRBJ2-1	-	TRBD2	TRBV7-2	TGTGCCAGCAGGCCGGCTGGCGGGGGGAAGACTAATGAGCAGTTCTTC	CASRPAGGGKTNEQFF
TRBJ1-2	-	TRBD1	TRBV7-9	TGTGCCAGCAGCATTACGGGGACAGTTAACTATGGCTACACCTTC	CASSITGTVNYGYTF
TRBJ2-5	-	-	TRBV14	TGTGCCAGCAGCCAAGAAGGAGGGGGCTGGGAGACCCAGTACTTC	CASSQEGGGWETQYF
TRBJ1-2	-	-	TRBV3-1	TGTGCCAGCAGCCAAGGCCGACAGGCTATGGGCTACACCTTC	CASSQGRQAMGYTF
TRBJ2-7	-	TRBD2	TRBV7-3	TGTGCCAGCAGCCCGAGGCCCCTAGCGGGGGTCTACAATGAGCAGTACTTC	CASSPRPLAGVYNEQYF
TRBJ1-1	-	TRBD1	TRBV5-1	TGCGCCAGCAGCCACTCACCGGACAGGAGGAACACTGAAGCTTTCTTT	CASSHSPDRRNTEAFF
TRBJ1-6	-	TRBD1	TRBV5-1	TGCGCCAGCAGCCGGGACAGGGAGATTTATAATTCACCCCTCCACTTT	CASSRDREIYNSPLHF
TRBJ1-1	-	-	TRBV12-3/TRBV12-4	TGTGCCAGCAGTTTTTCCAGTTCTTCTGAAGCTTTCTTT	CASSFSSSSEAFF
TRBJ1-2	few	-	TRBV5-1	TGCGCCAGCAGCTTGGGAGATACATCGCCTGGCTACACCTTC	CASSLGDTSPGYTF
TRBJ1-5	-	TRBD1	TRBV5-5	TGTGCCAGCAGCGAGGGACAGGACCTACGCAATCAGCCCCAGCATTTT	CASSEGQDLRNQPQHF
TRBJ2-3	few	-	TRBV7-2	TGTGCCAGCAGCTTTGCTCCTTTAACAGATACGCAGTATTTT	CASSFAPLTDTQYF
TRBJ1-6	few	-	TRBV11-2	TGTGCCAGCAGCTTAGGTCAGCCAAATTCACCCCTCCACTTT	CASSLGQPNSPLHF
TRBJ2-7	few	TRBD1	TRBV24-1	TGTGCCACCAGTGACGCGGGACAGGGAAAGTACGAGCAGTACTTC	CATSDAGQGKYEQYF
TRBJ2-1	-	-	TRBV4-3	TGCGCCAGCAGCCAAGATGTCACAGTTATCAATGAGCAGTTCTTC	CASSQDVTVINEQFF
TRBJ2-3	-	-	TRBV14	TGTGCCAGCAGCCAAGCGATAGCGGCTAGCACAGATACGCAGTATTTT	CASSQAIAASTDTQYF
TRBJ2-5	many	-	TRBV29-1	TGCAGCGTTGATAGCCAAACTAAGAGAAAGACCCAGTACTTC	CSVDSQTKRKTQYF
TRBJ1-1	-	-	TRBV6-4	TGTGCCAGCAGTGACCTTGCAGGGGCGGGTGAAGCTTTCTTT	CASSDLAGAGEAFF
TRBJ2-7	-	-	TRBV4-2	TGTGCCAGCAGCCCCACAGTAAACTCCTACGAGCAGTACTTC	CASSPTVNSYEQYF
TRBJ2-1	-	TRBD2	TRBV29-1	TGCAGCGCCCGCTGGGGGGGACTAGCGGGTACGGGTGAGCAGTTCTTC	CSARWGGLAGTGEQFF
TRBJ2-3	-	-	TRBV3-1	TGTGCCAGCAGCCAAGATGCTGGCCCGGCAGATACGCAGTATTTT	CASSQDAGPADTQYF
TRBJ2-5	-	-	TRBV4-1	TGCGCCAGCAGCCAAGCTTTTACCGGGGGCCAAGAGACCCAGTACTTC	CASSQAFTGGQETQYF
TRBJ2-7	-	TRBD2	TRBV25-1	TGTGCCAGCAGTGCGACTCTAGCGGGGGAGTACGAGCAGTACTTC	CASSATLAGEYEQYF
TRBJ2-7	-	TRBD1	TRBV6-1	TGTGCCAGCATAGTTGACCAGGGGGCTTACGAGCAGTACTTC	CASIVDQGAYEQYF
TRBJ2-3	-	-	TRBV7-8	TGTGCCAGCAGCTTAGTATTAGGCACAGATACGCAGTATTTT	CASSLVLGTDTQYF
TRBJ2-1	-	TRBD2	TRBV6-2/TRBV6-3	TGTGCCAGCAGTTACGCTAGCGGGGGAAGTGAGCAGTTCTTC	CASSYASGGSEQFF
TRBJ2-7	few	TRBD2	TRBV18	TGTGCCAGCTCACCTGTATCTGGGGGGGTTTACGAGCAGTACTTC	CASSPVSGGVYEQYF
TRBJ2-5	-	-	TRBV7-2	TGTGCCAGCAGCCTCACCGGAGGGACGCCCCAAGAGACCCAGTACTTC	CASSLTGGTPQETQYF
TRBJ2-1	few	-	TRBV27	TGTGCCAGCAGTTTATCATCAGGGGAAGTCTACAATGAGCAGTTCTTC	CASSLSSGEVYNEQFF
TRBJ2-1	few	TRBD1	TRBV5-5	TGTGCCAGCAGCTTGGTGTTTCTGGGACAGGGCAACAATGAGCAGTTCTTC	CASSLVFLGQGNNEQFF
TRBJ2-1	many	TRBD2	TRBV12-3/TRBV12-4	TGTGCCAGCAGAGAGAGGCTAGCGGCGTACAATGAGCAGTTCTTC	CASRERLAAYNEQFF
TRBJ1-4	few	-	TRBV4-1	TGCGCCAGCAGCCAGGGGCCAACGGTGACTAATGAAAAACTGTTTTTT	CASSQGPTVTNEKLFF
TRBJ2-7	few	-	TRBV6-2/TRBV6-3	TGTGCCAGCAGTTACAGGCTCTCGCAGTCCTACGAGCAGTACTTC	CASSYRLSQSYEQYF
TRBJ1-4	-	TRBD1	TRBV14	TGTGCCAGCAGCCCTCGGACAGGGACTAATGAAAAACTGTTTTTT	CASSPRTGTNEKLFF
TRBJ1-2	-	-	TRBV27	TGTGCCAGCAGTTTAAACCCCCCGGGAAACTATGGCTACACCTTC	CASSLNPPGNYGYTF